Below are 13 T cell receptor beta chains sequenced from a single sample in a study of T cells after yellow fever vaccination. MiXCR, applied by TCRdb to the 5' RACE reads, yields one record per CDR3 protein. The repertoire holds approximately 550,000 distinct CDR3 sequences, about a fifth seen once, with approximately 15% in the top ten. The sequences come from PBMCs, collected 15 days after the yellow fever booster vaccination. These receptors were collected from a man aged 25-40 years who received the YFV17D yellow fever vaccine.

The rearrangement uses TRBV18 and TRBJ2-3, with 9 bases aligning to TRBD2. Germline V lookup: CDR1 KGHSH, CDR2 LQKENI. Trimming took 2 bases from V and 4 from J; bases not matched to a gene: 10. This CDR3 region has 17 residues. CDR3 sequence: CASSPVTGLAVPDTQYF. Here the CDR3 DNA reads TGTGCCAGCTCACCAGTTACGGGACTAGCAGTACCAGATACGCAGTATTTT.

The DNA for the CDR3 is TGTGCCACCCGGACTAGTCAAACCGGGGAGCTGTTTTTT. This translates into CATRTSQTGELFF. V is TRBV6-1 and J is TRBJ2-2, with 7 bases that match TRBD2. V lost 10 bases to trimming and J lost 5 bases; unmatched junction nucleotides: 7. The CDR3 sequence is 13 residues long. CDR1 is MNHNS, CDR2 SASEGT, per germline.

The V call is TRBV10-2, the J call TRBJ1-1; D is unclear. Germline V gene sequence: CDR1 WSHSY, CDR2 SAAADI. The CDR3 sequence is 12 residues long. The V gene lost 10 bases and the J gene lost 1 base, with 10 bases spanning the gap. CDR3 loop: CAIRTGNTEAFF. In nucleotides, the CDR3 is TGCGCCATACGGACGGGGAACACTGAAGCTTTCTTT.

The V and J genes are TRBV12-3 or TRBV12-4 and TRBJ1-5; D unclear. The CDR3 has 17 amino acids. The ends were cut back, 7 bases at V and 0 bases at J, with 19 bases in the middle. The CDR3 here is CASTSSAAPNSNQPQHF. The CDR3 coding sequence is TGTGCCAGCACCTCAAGCGCGGCCCCTAATAGCAATCAGCCCCAGCATTTT.

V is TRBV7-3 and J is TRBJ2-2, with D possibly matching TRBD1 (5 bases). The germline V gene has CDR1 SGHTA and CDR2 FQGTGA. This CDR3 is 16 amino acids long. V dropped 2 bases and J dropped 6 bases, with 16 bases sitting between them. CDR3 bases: TGTGCCAGCAGCTTAGGTCCTCTCCTAGGGGCCGGGGAGCTGTTTTTT. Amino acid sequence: CASSLGPLLGAGELFF.

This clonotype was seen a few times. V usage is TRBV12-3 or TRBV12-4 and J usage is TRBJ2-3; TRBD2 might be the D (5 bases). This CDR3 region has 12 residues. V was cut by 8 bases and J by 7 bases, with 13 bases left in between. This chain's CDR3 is CASGESGYTQYF. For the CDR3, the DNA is TGTGCCAGCGGGGAGAGCGGTTATACGCAGTATTTT.

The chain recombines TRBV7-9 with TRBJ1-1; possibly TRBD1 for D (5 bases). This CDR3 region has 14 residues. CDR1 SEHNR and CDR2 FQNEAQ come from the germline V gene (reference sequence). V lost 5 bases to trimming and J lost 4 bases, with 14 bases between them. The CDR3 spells CASSPRGGGTEAFF. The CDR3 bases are TGTGCCAGCAGCCCACGGGGTGGGGGCACTGAAGCTTTCTTT.

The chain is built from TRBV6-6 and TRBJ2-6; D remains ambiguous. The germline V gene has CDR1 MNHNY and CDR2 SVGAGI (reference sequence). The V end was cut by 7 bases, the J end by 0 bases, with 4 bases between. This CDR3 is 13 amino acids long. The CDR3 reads CASIDSGANVLTF. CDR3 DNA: TGTGCCAGCATTGACTCTGGGGCCAACGTCCTGACTTTC.

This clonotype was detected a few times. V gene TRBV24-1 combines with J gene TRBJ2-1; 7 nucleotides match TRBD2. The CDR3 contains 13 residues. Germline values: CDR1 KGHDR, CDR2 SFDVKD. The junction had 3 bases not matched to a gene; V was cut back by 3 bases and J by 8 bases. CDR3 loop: CATSDGGDYEQFF. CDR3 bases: TGTGCCACCAGTGATGGGGGGGATTATGAGCAGTTCTTC.

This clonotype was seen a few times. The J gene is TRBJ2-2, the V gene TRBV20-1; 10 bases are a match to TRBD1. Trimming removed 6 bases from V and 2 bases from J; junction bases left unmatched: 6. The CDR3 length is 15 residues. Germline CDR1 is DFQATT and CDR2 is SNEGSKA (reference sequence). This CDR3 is CSASRDRGNTGELFF. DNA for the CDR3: TGCAGTGCGAGCCGGGACAGGGGAAACACCGGGGAGCTGTTTTTT.

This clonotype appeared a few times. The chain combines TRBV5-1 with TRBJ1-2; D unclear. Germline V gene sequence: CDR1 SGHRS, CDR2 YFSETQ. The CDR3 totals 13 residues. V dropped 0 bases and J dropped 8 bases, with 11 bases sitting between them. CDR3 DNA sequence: TGCGCCAGCAGCTTGGGAGCGGCAGACGGCTACACCTTC. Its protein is CASSLGAADGYTF.

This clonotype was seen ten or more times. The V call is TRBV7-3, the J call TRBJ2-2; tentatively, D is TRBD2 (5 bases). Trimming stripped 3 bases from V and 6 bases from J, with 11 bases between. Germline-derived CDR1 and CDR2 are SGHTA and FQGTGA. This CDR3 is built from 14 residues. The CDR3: CASSFGSAPGELFF. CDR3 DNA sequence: TGTGCCAGCAGCTTTGGGAGTGCACCCGGGGAGCTGTTTTTT.

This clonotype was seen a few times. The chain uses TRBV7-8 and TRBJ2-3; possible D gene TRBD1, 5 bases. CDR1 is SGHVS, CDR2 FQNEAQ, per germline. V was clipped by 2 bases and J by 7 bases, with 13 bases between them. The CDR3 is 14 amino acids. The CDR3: CASSLRTTVNTQYF. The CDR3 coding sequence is TGTGCCAGCAGCTTACGTACGACAGTCAATACGCAGTATTTT.